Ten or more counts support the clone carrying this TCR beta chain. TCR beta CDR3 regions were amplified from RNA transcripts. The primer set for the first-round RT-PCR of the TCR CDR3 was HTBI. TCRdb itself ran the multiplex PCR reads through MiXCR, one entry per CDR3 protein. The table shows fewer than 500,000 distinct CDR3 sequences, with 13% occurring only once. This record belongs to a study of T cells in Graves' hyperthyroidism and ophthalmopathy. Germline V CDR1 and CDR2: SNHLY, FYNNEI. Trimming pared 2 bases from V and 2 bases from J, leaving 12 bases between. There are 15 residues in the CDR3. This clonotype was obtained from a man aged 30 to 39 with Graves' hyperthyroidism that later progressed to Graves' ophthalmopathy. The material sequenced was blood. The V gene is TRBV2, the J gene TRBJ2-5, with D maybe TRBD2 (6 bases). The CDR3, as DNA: TGTGCCAGCAGTGAAAGACTAGGATCGCAAGAGACCCAGTACTTC. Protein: CASSERLGSQETQYF.